These 21 T cell receptor beta chains came from one sample sequenced in a study of blood T cell repertoires in COVID-19 (dated by TCRdb to 2018 to 2020). The library was made by the immunoSEQ multiplex PCR assay. This is the immuneACCESS table as TCRdb keeps it, with only in-frame sequences that have V and J called. A part of the clones is gone; compared with another copy, unresolved V genes explain less than half, and the rest is unexplained. The sample records approximately 94,000 clones, approximately 84% of which are singletons. The ten largest clones add up to around 6.9% of the sample. Sequenced: peripheral blood. The source of these receptors is a man aged 30 to 45 in a cohort sampled during active COVID-19.

V gene TRBV13 combines with J gene TRBJ2-1; tentative D call: TRBD1 (6 bases). The germline V and J ends were trimmed by 4 bases and 0 bases, with 19 bases remaining between them. The CDR3 has 18 residues. The germline gives CDR1 PRHDT, CDR2 FYEKMQ (reference sequence). In DNA form, the CDR3 reads TGTGCCAGCAGCTCTCAGGGGTTAGTGGCGCGCTCCTACAATGAGCAGTTCTTC. Translated: CASSSQGLVARSYNEQFF.

The rearrangement uses TRBV4-1 and TRBJ2-3; D is unclear. The CDR3 covers 12 residues. The ends were cut back, 5 bases at V and 6 bases at J, with 9 bases in the middle. CDR1 and CDR2 from the germline V gene are MGHRA and YSYEKL. In DNA, the CDR3 is TGCGCCAGCAGCTTACAAGCGGATACGCAGTATTTT. Residues: CASSLQADTQYF.

The chain recombines TRBV4-2 with TRBJ2-3; TRBD2 matches at 13 bases. Per the germline V gene, CDR1 is LGHNA and CDR2 is YNFKEQ. Trimming removed 0 bases from V and 5 bases from J; junction bases left unmatched: 8. The CDR3 runs to 18 residues. This CDR3 is CASSQDLELAGGGDTQYF. The DNA for the CDR3 is TGTGCCAGCAGCCAAGATCTGGAACTAGCGGGGGGGGGAGATACGCAGTATTTT.

This chain connects TRBV5-6 to TRBJ1-5; a possible D gene is TRBD1 (5 bases). The CDR3 extends over 13 amino acids. V lost 2 bases and J 5 bases, leaving 8 bases between the germline ends. The germline gives CDR1 SGHDT, CDR2 YYEEEE. The CDR3, as DNA: TGTGCCAGCAGCTTAGGAGGGGATCAGCCCCAGCATTTT. Amino acids: CASSLGGDQPQHF.

The V gene is TRBV4-1, the J gene TRBJ2-7; unclear D gene. The CDR3 loop spans 14 amino acids. Germline-derived CDR1 and CDR2 are MGHRA and YSYEKL. V was cut by 4 bases and J by 4 bases, with 14 bases left in between. The DNA for the CDR3 is TGCGCCAGCAGCCCTTCAGAACTCGGGTACGAGCAGTACTTC. Amino acid sequence: CASSPSELGYEQYF.

V is TRBV3-1 (or the pseudogene TRBV3-2) and J is TRBJ2-1, with TRBD1 as a possible D gene (5 bases). The CDR3 length is 13 residues. V lost 6 bases to trimming and J lost 6 bases, with 12 bases between them. Germline-derived CDR1 and CDR2 are LGHDT and YNNKEL (reference sequence). The CDR3 coding sequence is TGTGCCAGCAGGGGGCCGAAGACCAATGAGCAGTTCTTC. This translates into CASRGPKTNEQFF.

This clone appeared once. V is TRBV6-4 and J is TRBJ1-4; 7 bases line up with TRBD1. This CDR3 spans 15 amino acids. V shed 0 bases and J 3 bases; nucleotides not matched to a gene: 1. CDR1 MRHNA and CDR2 SNTAGT come from the germline V gene. The CDR3 region is CASSDSTGPNEKLFF. In nucleotides, the CDR3 is TGTGCCAGCAGTGACTCGACAGGGCCTAATGAAAAACTGTTTTTT.

The rearrangement uses TRBV7-8 and TRBJ2-7; TRBD2 aligns across 9 bases. Germline loops: CDR1 SGHVS, CDR2 FQNEAQ. Trimming removed 1 base from V and 7 bases from J; junction bases left unmatched: 11. The CDR3 extends over 16 amino acids. In DNA form, the CDR3 reads TGTGCCAGCAGCTTAGAAGAGCGGGGGGCGATCTGGGAGCAGTACTTC. Its protein is CASSLEERGAIWEQYF.

This clone was detected once. The V and J genes are TRBV27 and TRBJ2-2, with TRBD2 matching over 12 bases. Germline assignment: CDR1 MNHEY and CDR2 SMNVEV (reference sequence). This CDR3 is built from 16 residues. The ends lost 2 bases at V and 5 bases at J; junction bases unmatched: 3. The CDR3 is CASSLLAGGLTGELFF. CDR3 bases: TGTGCCAGCAGTTTACTAGCGGGGGGGCTGACCGGGGAGCTGTTTTTT.

The table lists this clone with a few counts. This chain uses TRBV3-1 (or the pseudogene TRBV3-2) with TRBJ1-3; weak D call: TRBD1 (6 bases). The V end lost 6 bases, the J end lost 1 base, and 10 bases lay between the germline ends. Germline V gene lookup returns CDR1 LGHDT and CDR2 YNNKEL (reference sequence). CDR3 size: 14 residues. The CDR3 DNA is TGTGCCAGCAGACAGGGACATTCTGGAAACACCATATATTTT. Residues: CASRQGHSGNTIYF.

The chain is built from TRBV7-2 and TRBJ1-4; TRBD1 might be the D (5 bases). Trimming removed 2 bases from V and 8 bases from J, with 6 bases in between. Germline V gene sequence: CDR1 SGHTA, CDR2 FQGNSA. The CDR3 covers 12 residues. The CDR3 region is CASSLQGEKLFF. The CDR3 DNA sequence: TGTGCCAGCAGCTTACAGGGAGAAAAACTGTTTTTT.

The chain uses TRBV5-1 and TRBJ2-7; a possible D gene is TRBD2 (6 bases). TRBJ2-1 explains the end of the DNA better; the J call may be wrong. The length of the CDR3 is 16 residues. Germline V gives CDR1 SGHRS, CDR2 YFSETQ. The DNA for the CDR3 is TGCGCCAGCAGCTTGGCAGGGACTCCGATCGCCTACGAGCAGTTCTTC. The encoded protein is CASSLAGTPIAYEQFF.

The CDR3 is CATSETGTSIDTQYF. In nucleotides, the CDR3 is TGTGCCACCAGTGAAACCGGGACTAGCATCGATACGCAGTATTTT. The gene calls are TRBV24-1 and TRBJ2-3; 9 bases map to TRBD2. The CDR3 is 15 residues long. CDR1 and CDR2 (germline): KGHDR, SFDVKD. J gave up 6 bases and V 4 bases, and 7 bases lay outside the gene matches.

The rearrangement joins TRBV28 to TRBJ1-1, with 8 bases lining up with TRBD1. With 6 bases clipped from V and 1 base from J, the junction kept 4 bases outside the gene matches. This CDR3 has 14 amino acids. Looked up from germline, CDR1 is MDHEN and CDR2 is SYDVKM. Written as DNA, the CDR3 is TGTGCCAGCAGCCCCAGGGGGCAGAACACTGAAGCTTTCTTT. Its protein is CASSPRGQNTEAFF.

The chain links TRBV7-9 to TRBJ2-5, with a weak D call TRBD1 (6 bases). V was cut by 4 bases and J by 3 bases, with 12 bases left in between. Germline CDR1 and CDR2: SEHNR and FQNEAQ (reference sequence). The CDR3 is made up of 14 amino acids. The CDR3 spells CASSSYRDEETQYF. DNA of the CDR3: TGTGCCAGCAGCTCGTACAGGGATGAAGAGACCCAGTACTTC.

This rearrangement joins TRBV7-9 to TRBJ2-5; D unresolved. CDR3 length equals 17 residues. The germline gives CDR1 SEHNR, CDR2 FQNEAQ (reference sequence). The V end was cut by 5 bases, the J end by 4 bases, with 23 bases between. CDR3 protein: CASSRAPVTPFVETQYF. CDR3 in DNA: TGTGCCAGCAGCCGTGCCCCGGTGACTCCCTTCGTAGAGACCCAGTACTTC.

The V gene is TRBV7-2, the J gene TRBJ2-5; a possible D gene is TRBD1 (5 bases). Trimming cost V 4 bases and J 4 bases, with 13 bases left between them. The length of the CDR3 is 14 residues. In germline, CDR1 is SGHTA, CDR2 FQGNSA. The CDR3 sequence is CASSSDSGGETQYF. The CDR3 DNA is TGTGCCAGCAGCTCAGACAGTGGTGGAGAGACCCAGTACTTC.

The genes are TRBV5-5 and TRBJ1-4; a possible D gene is TRBD1 (5 bases). CDR3 length equals 15 residues. Germline lookup yields CDR1 SGHKS and CDR2 YYEKEE (reference sequence). Deletions cut 3 bases from V and 4 bases from J, with 13 bases between. The CDR3: CASSSVRDYNEKLFF. DNA of the CDR3: TGTGCCAGCAGCTCGGTCAGGGATTATAATGAAAAACTGTTTTTT.

V and J are TRBV5-1 and TRBJ2-2, with TRBD1 as a possible D gene (7 bases). This CDR3 region has 15 residues. The germline V gene encodes CDR1 SGHRS and CDR2 YFSETQ. V lost 0 bases to trimming and J lost 6 bases, with 12 bases between them. The CDR3 DNA reads as TGCGCCAGCAGCTTGGTACCAGGGGGGTCCGGGGAGCTGTTTTTT. Residues: CASSLVPGGSGELFF. The variable domain in full, with the rest retrieved from reference TRBV5-1 and TRBJ2-2, is KAGVTQTPRYLIKTRGQQVTLSCSPISGHRSVSWYQQTPGQGLQFLFEYFSETQRNKGNFPGRFSGRQFSNSRSEMNVSTLELGDSALYLCASSLVPGGSGELFFGEGSRLTVL.

The V call is TRBV5-8, the J call TRBJ2-3; TRBD2 aligns across 8 bases. Germline V CDR1 and CDR2: SGHTS, YDEGEE. The CDR3 is 17 amino acids. Trimming removed 5 bases from V and 0 bases from J; junction bases left unmatched: 11. This CDR3 is CASSYQLRGGSTDTQYF. In DNA form, the CDR3 reads TGTGCCAGCAGTTACCAATTACGGGGGGGGAGCACAGATACGCAGTATTTT.

The chain carries TRBV30 and TRBJ2-5; 7 nucleotides agree with TRBD2. Unmatched junction bases numbered 7, after V lost 5 bases and J lost 7 bases. The germline V gene encodes CDR1 GTSNPN and CDR2 SVGIG (reference sequence). The CDR3 loop spans 12 amino acids. The CDR3 region has the DNA TGTGCCTGGGTCCGCGGGGGTGGGACCCAGTACTTC. This codes for CAWVRGGGTQYF.